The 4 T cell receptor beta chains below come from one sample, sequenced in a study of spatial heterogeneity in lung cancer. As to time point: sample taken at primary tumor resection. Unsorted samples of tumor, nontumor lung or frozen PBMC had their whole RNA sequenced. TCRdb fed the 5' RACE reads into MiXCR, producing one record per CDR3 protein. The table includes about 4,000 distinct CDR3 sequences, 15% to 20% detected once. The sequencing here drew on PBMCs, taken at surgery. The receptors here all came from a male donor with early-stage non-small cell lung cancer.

CDR3 bases: TGTGCCAGCCAAAGAATCCAGAACCTCGGGGAGCTGTTTTTT. It codes for CASQRIQNLGELFF. The chain recombines TRBV12-3 or TRBV12-4 with TRBJ2-2; D uncertain. V was trimmed by 8 bases and J by 7 bases, leaving 17 bases between them. The CDR3 is 14 residues long.

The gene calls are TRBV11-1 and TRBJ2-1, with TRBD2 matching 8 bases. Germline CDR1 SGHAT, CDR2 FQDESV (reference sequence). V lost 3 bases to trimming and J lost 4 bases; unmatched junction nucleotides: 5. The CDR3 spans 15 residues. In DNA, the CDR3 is TGTGCCAGCAGCTTGGTGTCTAGCGGGTACAATGAGCAGTTCTTC. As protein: CASSLVSSGYNEQFF.

CDR3 in amino acids: CASSAVAGQGSYNEQFF. The CDR3 region has the DNA TGTGCCAGCAGCGCTGTAGCGGGACAGGGGAGCTACAATGAGCAGTTCTTC. V is TRBV9 and J is TRBJ2-1; 10 nucleotides match TRBD1. The CDR3 totals 17 residues. J gave up 3 bases and V 3 bases, and 9 bases lay outside the gene matches. Germline V CDR1 and CDR2: SGDLS, YYNGEE.

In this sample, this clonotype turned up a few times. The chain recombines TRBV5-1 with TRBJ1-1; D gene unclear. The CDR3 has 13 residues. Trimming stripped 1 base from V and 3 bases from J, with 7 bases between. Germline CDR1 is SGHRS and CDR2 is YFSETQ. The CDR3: CASSLFRDTEAFF. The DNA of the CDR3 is TGCGCCAGCAGCTTGTTTAGGGACACTGAAGCTTTCTTT.